The T cell receptor beta chain described here comes from a study of shared clonotypes between healthy human individuals. Study findings and constraints: Clonotype sharing across a handful of donors was observed for about 5.5% of naive CD4 clonotypes. Larger estimated richness was generally recorded for naive subsets relative to memory subsets.

CD45RO negativity and positive selection for CCR7 defined naive CD8 cells, a population that excluded terminally differentiated effector memory CD45RA+ cells. The length of the CDR3 is 15 residues. The germline CDR1 and CDR2 sequences are SGHRS and YFSETQ. Trimming left V 4 bases short and J 0 bases short, with 13 bases between. On this clone itself: The antigen is not known.

Repertoires were generated with immunoSEQ multiplex PCR, while TCRdb's copy carries only in-frame clones and drops some. The sample consists of about 800,000 clones, 90% to 98% of them appearing once. The V gene is TRBV5-1, the J gene TRBJ1-1; D might be TRBD1 (5 bases). This sequence originates from a man under 40 in good health. Specimen: naive CD8+ T cells sorted from blood. Here the CDR3 DNA reads TGCGCCAGCAGCGGTTCGGGACGGCTGAACACTGAAGCTTTCTTT. Amino acid sequence: CASSGSGRLNTEAFF.